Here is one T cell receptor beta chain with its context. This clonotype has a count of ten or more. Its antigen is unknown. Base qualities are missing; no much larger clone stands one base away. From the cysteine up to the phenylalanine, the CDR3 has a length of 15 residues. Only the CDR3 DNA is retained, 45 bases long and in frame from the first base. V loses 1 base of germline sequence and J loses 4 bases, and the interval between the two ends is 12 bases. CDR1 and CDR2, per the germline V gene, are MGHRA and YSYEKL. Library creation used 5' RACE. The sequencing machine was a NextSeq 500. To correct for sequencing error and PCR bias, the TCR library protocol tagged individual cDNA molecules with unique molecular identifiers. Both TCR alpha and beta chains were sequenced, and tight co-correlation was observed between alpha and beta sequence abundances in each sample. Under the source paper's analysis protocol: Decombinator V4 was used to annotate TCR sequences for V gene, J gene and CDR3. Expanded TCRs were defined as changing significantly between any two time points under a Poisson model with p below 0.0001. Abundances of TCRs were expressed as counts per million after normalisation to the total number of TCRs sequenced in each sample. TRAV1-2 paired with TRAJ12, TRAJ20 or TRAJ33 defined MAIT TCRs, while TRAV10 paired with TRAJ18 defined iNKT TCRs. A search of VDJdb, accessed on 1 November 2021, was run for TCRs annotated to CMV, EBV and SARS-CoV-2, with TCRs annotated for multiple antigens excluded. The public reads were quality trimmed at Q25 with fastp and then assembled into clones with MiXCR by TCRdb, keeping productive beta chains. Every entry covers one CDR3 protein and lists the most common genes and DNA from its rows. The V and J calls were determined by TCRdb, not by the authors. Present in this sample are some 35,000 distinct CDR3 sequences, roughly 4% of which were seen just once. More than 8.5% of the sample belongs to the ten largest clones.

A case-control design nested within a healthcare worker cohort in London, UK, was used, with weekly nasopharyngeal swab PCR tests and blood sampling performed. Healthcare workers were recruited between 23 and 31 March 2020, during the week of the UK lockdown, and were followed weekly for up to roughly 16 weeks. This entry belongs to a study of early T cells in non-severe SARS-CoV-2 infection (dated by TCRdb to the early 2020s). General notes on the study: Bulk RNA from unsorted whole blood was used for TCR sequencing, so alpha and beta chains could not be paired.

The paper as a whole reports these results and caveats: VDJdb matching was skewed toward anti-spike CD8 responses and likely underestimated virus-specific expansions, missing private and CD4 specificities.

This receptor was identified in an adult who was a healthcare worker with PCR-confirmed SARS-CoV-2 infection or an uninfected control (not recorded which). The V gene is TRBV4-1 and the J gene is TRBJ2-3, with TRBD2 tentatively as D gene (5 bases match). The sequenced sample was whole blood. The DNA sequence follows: TGCGCCAGCAGCCAAGTCGACGGGAACTCAGATACGCAGTATTTT. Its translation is CASSQVDGNSDTQYF.